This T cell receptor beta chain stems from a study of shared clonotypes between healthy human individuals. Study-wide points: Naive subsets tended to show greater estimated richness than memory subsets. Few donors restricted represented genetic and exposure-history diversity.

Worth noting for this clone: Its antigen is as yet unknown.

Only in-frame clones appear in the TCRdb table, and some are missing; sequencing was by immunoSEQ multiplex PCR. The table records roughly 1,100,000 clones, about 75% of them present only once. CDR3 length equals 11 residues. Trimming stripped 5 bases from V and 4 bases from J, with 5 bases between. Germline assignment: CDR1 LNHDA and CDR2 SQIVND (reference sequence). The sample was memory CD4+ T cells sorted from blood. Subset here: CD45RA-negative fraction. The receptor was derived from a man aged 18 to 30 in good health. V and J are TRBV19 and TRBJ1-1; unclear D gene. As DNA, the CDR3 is TGTGCCAGTAGTGCGGGCACTGAAGCTTTCTTT. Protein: CASSAGTEAFF.